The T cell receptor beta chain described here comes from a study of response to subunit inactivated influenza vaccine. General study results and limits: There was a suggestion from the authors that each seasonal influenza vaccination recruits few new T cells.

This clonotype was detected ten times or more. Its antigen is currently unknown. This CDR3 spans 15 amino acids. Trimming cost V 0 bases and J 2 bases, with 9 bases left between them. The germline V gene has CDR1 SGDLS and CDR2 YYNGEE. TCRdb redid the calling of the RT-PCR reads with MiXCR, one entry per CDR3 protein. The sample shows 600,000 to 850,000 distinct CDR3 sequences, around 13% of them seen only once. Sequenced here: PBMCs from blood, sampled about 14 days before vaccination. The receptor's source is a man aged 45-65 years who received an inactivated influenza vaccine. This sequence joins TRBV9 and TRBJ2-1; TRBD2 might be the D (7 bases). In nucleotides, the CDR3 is TGTGCCAGCAGCGTAGTGGGGGGGCCCTACAATGAGCAGTTCTTC. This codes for CASSVVGGPYNEQFF.